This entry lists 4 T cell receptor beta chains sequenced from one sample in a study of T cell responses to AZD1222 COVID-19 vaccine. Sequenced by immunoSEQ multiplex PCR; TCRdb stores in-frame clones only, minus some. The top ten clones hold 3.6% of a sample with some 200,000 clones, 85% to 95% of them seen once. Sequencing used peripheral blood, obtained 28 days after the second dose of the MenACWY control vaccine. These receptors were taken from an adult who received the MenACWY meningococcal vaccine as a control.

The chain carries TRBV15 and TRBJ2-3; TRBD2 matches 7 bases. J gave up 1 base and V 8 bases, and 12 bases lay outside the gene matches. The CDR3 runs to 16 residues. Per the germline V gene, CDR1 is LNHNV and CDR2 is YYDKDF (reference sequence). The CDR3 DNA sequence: TGTGCCACCCTTAGCGGGTGGGGGGGTGGCACAGATACGCAGTATTTT. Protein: CATLSGWGGGTDTQYF.

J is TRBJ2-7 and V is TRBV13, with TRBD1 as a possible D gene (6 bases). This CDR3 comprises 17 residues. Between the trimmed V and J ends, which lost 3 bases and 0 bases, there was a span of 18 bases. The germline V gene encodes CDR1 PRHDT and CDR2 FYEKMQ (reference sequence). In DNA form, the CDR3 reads TGTGCCAGCAGCTTTTCGAACTGGGGACATGACTCCTACGAGCAGTACTTC. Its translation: CASSFSNWGHDSYEQYF.

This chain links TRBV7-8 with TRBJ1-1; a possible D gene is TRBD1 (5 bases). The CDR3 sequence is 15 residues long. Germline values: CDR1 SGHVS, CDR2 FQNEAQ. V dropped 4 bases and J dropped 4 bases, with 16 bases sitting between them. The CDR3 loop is CASSSLIGGSTEAFF. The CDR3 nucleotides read TGTGCCAGCAGCTCCCTGATTGGGGGGTCCACTGAAGCTTTCTTT.

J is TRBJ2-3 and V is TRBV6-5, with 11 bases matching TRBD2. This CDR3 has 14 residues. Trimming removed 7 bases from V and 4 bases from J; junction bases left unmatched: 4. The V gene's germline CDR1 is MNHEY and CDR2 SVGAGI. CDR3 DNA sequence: TGTGCCAGCACCCTAGCGGGAGGCGCAGATACGCAGTATTTT. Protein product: CASTLAGGADTQYF.